The rows below give T cell receptor beta chains drawn from one sample of a study of OX40 agonist ivuxolimab in advanced cancers. The assay was immunoSEQ multiplex PCR, and TCRdb's table has in-frame clones only and misses some. Here the sample spans about 48,000 clones, 85% to 90% being singletons. Sequencing used CD4+ or CD8+ T cells sorted from blood, obtained in a trial of the OX40 agonist ivuxolimab. Receptor source: an adult with an advanced solid tumor such as melanoma, head and neck, liver or kidney cancer. CDR3s include the opening cysteine and the closing phenylalanine or tryptophan. The D gene is left open where the match is weak. Size is stated for part of the rows, as once, few or many counts, or as a class when the clone is expanded.

D gene: NA; clone size: NA; J gene: TRBJ2-5; V gene: TRBV18; CDR3 protein: CASSPSGRETQYF; CDR3 DNA: TGTGCCAGCTCACCGAGTGGTCGGGAGACCCAGTACTTC
D gene: NA; clone size: NA; J gene: TRBJ1-1; V gene: TRBV6-5; CDR3 protein: CASSYSYRRDTEAFF; CDR3 DNA: TGTGCCAGCAGTTACTCGTACCGCCGGGACACTGAAGCTTTCTTT
D gene: NA; clone size: NA; J gene: TRBJ2-2; V gene: TRBV30; CDR3 protein: CAWRPAGTGELFF; CDR3 DNA: TGTGCCTGGAGGCCAGCCGGCACCGGGGAGCTGTTTTTT
D gene: NA; clone size: NA; J gene: TRBJ2-2; V gene: TRBV14; CDR3 protein: CASSQVRGAANTGELFF; CDR3 DNA: TGTGCCAGCAGCCAAGTAAGGGGGGCCGCGAACACCGGGGAGCTGTTTTTT
D gene: NA; clone size: NA; J gene: TRBJ1-5; V gene: TRBV2; CDR3 protein: CASSERMVNQPQHF; CDR3 DNA: TGTGCCAGCAGTGAGAGGATGGTAAATCAGCCCCAGCATTTT
D gene: NA; clone size: NA; J gene: TRBJ1-3; V gene: TRBV4-1; CDR3 protein: CASSDYRVPGNTIYF; CDR3 DNA: TGCGCCAGCAGCGATTACAGGGTTCCAGGAAACACCATATATTTT
D gene: TRBD1; clone size: once; J gene: TRBJ2-5; V gene: TRBV28; CDR3 protein: CASSYTTGGTTQETQYF; CDR3 DNA: TGTGCCAGCAGTTACACTACAGGGGGAACCACCCAAGAGACCCAGTACTTC
D gene: TRBD1; clone size: NA; J gene: TRBJ1-4; V gene: TRBV5-8; CDR3 protein: CASTQGAVPSEKLFF; CDR3 DNA: TGTGCCAGCACGCAGGGGGCCGTTCCCAGTGAAAAACTGTTTTTT
D gene: NA; clone size: NA; J gene: TRBJ1-4; V gene: TRBV19; CDR3 protein: CASSPRTEGKLFF; CDR3 DNA: TGTGCCAGTAGTCCACGAACGGAAGGAAAACTGTTTTTT
D gene: TRBD2; clone size: once; J gene: TRBJ2-5; V gene: TRBV6-5; CDR3 protein: CASSLAGGQETQYF; CDR3 DNA: TGTGCCAGCAGTTTGGCGGGGGGGCAAGAGACCCAGTACTTC
D gene: TRBD1; clone size: few; J gene: TRBJ1-2; V gene: TRBV7-9; CDR3 protein: CASRGQASNYGYTF; CDR3 DNA: TGTGCCAGCAGGGGACAGGCTTCTAACTATGGCTACACCTTC
D gene: TRBD1; clone size: NA; J gene: TRBJ2-4; V gene: TRBV28; CDR3 protein: CASSPTGQKNIQYF; CDR3 DNA: TGTGCCAGCAGTCCAACGGGACAGAAAAACATTCAGTACTTC
D gene: NA; clone size: few; J gene: TRBJ2-7; V gene: TRBV11-2; CDR3 protein: CASSLASEQYF; CDR3 DNA: TGTGCCAGCAGCTTAGCCAGCGAGCAGTACTTC